The 12 T cell receptor beta chains presented below share a single source sample, sequenced in a study of T cell responses to AZD1222 COVID-19 vaccine. Sequencing was performed with immunoSEQ multiplex PCR; in TCRdb, only in-frame clones are kept and a portion is missing. The data contain about 130,000 clones, approximately 92% of them singletons. The sample in question was peripheral blood, obtained 28 days after the second AZD1222 dose. Source of these receptors: an adult who received the AZD1222 COVID-19 vaccine.

This clone was recorded a few times. J is TRBJ1-1 and V is TRBV5-6; 8 bases fit TRBD1. The CDR3 is 13 amino acids. J was trimmed by 3 bases and V by 5 bases; bases with no gene match: 3. Germline V gene lookup returns CDR1 SGHDT and CDR2 YYEEEE. CDR3 in amino acids: CASRLTGDTEAFF. CDR3 DNA: TGTGCCAGCAGATTGACAGGGGACACTGAAGCTTTCTTT.

The V and J genes are TRBV15 and TRBJ1-4, with a possible D match to TRBD1 (5 bases). The CDR3 covers 15 residues. CDR1 is LNHNV and CDR2 is YYDKDF in the germline V gene (reference sequence). Trimming cost V 2 bases and J 1 base, with 8 bases left between them. In nucleotides, the CDR3 is TGTGCCACCAGCAGACAGACAGAAACTAATGAAAAACTGTTTTTT. It is translated as CATSRQTETNEKLFF.

J is TRBJ2-1 and V is TRBV5-1; 10 bases match TRBD2. The CDR3 extends over 16 amino acids. Trimming cost V 5 bases and J 6 bases; bases outside gene matches: 11. Germline-derived CDR1 and CDR2 are SGHRS and YFSETQ. CDR3 nucleotide sequence: TGCGCCAGCAGTGGCGCCAGCGGGGGGGCCCGCAATGAGCAGTTCTTC. This gives the protein CASSGASGGARNEQFF.

The CDR3 DNA is TGTGCCATCAGTGACCGGGGTAACTATGGCTACACCTTC. Translation gives CAISDRGNYGYTF. This chain joins TRBV10-3 and TRBJ1-2; D not resolved. Per germline, CDR1 ENHRY and CDR2 SYGVKD. The CDR3 is 13 residues long. Trimming pared 3 bases from V and 1 base from J, leaving 6 bases between.

The CDR3 coding sequence is TGTGCCAGCAGCCAGGCAGGGCAGCAAGAGACCCAGTACTTC. Translating gives CASSQAGQQETQYF. V and J are TRBV3-1 (or the pseudogene TRBV3-2) and TRBJ2-5; a possible D gene is TRBD1 (5 bases). This CDR3 region has 14 residues. The V gene's germline CDR1 is LGHDT and CDR2 YNNKEL (reference sequence). V lost 3 bases to trimming and J lost 2 bases, with 10 bases between them.

The J gene is TRBJ2-5, the V gene TRBV5-5, with D possibly being TRBD1 or TRBD2 (6 bases each). V lost 3 bases and J 6 bases, leaving 12 bases between the germline ends. The CDR3 is 13 residues long. CDR1 SGHKS and CDR2 YYEKEE come from the germline V gene (reference sequence). DNA for the CDR3: TGTGCCAGCAGCTCGACGGGGGCGAAGACCCAGTACTTC. Its translation is CASSSTGAKTQYF.

The rearrangement links TRBV7-9 to TRBJ2-1, with 7 bases lining up with TRBD2. Trimming at V came to 5 bases and at J to 6 bases, leaving 7 bases not matched to a gene. Germline CDR1 and CDR2: SEHNR and FQNEAQ (reference sequence). The CDR3 contains 14 residues. The CDR3 region has the DNA TGTGCCAGCAGCCCCCGGGGAGGGCCCAATGAGCAGTTCTTC. Amino acid sequence: CASSPRGGPNEQFF.

The V gene is TRBV2, the J gene TRBJ2-7, with D perhaps matching TRBD2 (5 bases). The CDR3 length is 14 residues. CDR1 SNHLY and CDR2 FYNNEI come from the germline V gene. Trimming left V 6 bases short and J 5 bases short, with 17 bases between. CDR3 DNA: TGTGCCAGCAGCAATCAGCGGTTCAACGACGAGCAGTACTTC. Translating gives CASSNQRFNDEQYF.

The chain uses TRBV7-9 and TRBJ1-5, with a tentative D call TRBD1 (5 bases). The germline V gene encodes CDR1 SEHNR and CDR2 FQNEAQ (reference sequence). The length of the CDR3 is 14 residues. The V end was cut by 3 bases, the J end by 4 bases, with 10 bases between. The DNA for the CDR3 is TGTGCCAGCAGCTTCTCCGGGGGGAATCAGCCCCAGCATTTT. Residues: CASSFSGGNQPQHF.

V usage is TRBV11-2 and J usage is TRBJ1-1, with 7 bases that match TRBD1. The CDR3 extends over 13 amino acids. Per germline, CDR1 SGHAT and CDR2 FQNNGV. V dropped 5 bases and J dropped 4; count of bases not matched to a gene: 4. CDR3 loop: CASSTQGSTEAFF. In DNA, the CDR3 is TGTGCCAGCAGCACACAGGGGTCCACTGAAGCTTTCTTT. The full variable domain, in which reference TRBV11-2 and TRBJ1-1 provide the parts outside the CDR3, is EAGVAQSPRYKIIEKRQSVAFWCNPISGHATLYWYQQILGQGPKLLIQFQNNGVVDDSQLPKDRFSAERLKGVDSTLKIQPAKLEDSAVYLCASSTQGSTEAFFGQGTRLTVV.

V and J are TRBV27 and TRBJ1-1; TRBD1 is a possible D gene (5 bases). Trimming cost V 2 bases and J 2 bases, with 12 bases left between them. Germline V lookup: CDR1 MNHEY, CDR2 SMNVEV (reference sequence). The CDR3 length is 15 residues. CDR3 sequence (DNA): TGTGCCAGCAGTTTAGGGGCTTCATATAACACTGAAGCTTTCTTT. Amino acids: CASSLGASYNTEAFF.

The chain joins TRBV4-2 to TRBJ2-5; a possible D gene is TRBD1 (5 bases). With 0 bases removed from V and 5 bases from J, the gap between germline ends came to 7 bases. The CDR3 consists of 13 residues. The germline V gene has CDR1 LGHNA and CDR2 YNFKEQ. This CDR3 is CASSQEGRETQYF. The CDR3 region has the DNA TGTGCCAGCAGCCAAGAGGGGCGGGAGACCCAGTACTTC.